Listed below are T cell receptor beta chains from one sample, sequenced in a study of T cell responses to AZD1222 COVID-19 vaccine. The assay was immunoSEQ multiplex PCR, and TCRdb's table has in-frame clones only and misses some. This table has 45,000 to 60,000 clones, roughly 90% appearing once. The sequenced sample was peripheral blood, obtained on day 0 of AZD1222 vaccination. These receptors came from an adult in good health. CDR3s include the opening cysteine and the closing phenylalanine or tryptophan. The D gene is left open where the match is weak. Size is stated for part of the rows, as once, few or many counts, or as a class when the clone is expanded.

.	TRBV4-1	TRBJ1-5	.	TGCGCCAGCAGCCCGGGGCCTAATAGCAATCAGCCCCAGCATTTT	CASSPGPNSNQPQHF
.	TRBV5-1	TRBJ2-1	.	TGCGCCAGCAGCTTTGGGACGGGAAATCAATACAATGAGCAGTTCTTC	CASSFGTGNQYNEQFF
.	TRBV11-2	TRBJ2-7	few	TGTGCCAGCAGCTTAGAGAGGGACTCTCAAAGGCACTTC	CASSLERDSQRHF
.	TRBV5-1	TRBJ2-7	once	TGCGCCAGCAGCTTGGTGGCAAGACACTACGAGCAGTACTTC	CASSLVARHYEQYF
.	TRBV20-1	TRBJ1-1	.	TGCAGTGCCCGAAAGGGGGTTGAAGCTTTCTTT	CSARKGVEAFF
.	TRBV28	TRBJ2-3	.	TGTGCCAGCAGTTTAACTAACACAGATACGCAGTATTTT	CASSLTNTDTQYF
TRBD2	TRBV5-4	TRBJ2-7	.	TGTGCCAGCAGCTTGGGAGCTAGCGGGAGGGGTATCGGGTACGAGCAGTACTTC	CASSLGASGRGIGYEQYF
TRBD2	TRBV7-2	TRBJ2-7	.	TGTGCCAGCAGCTCCGGGCCGGGACTATCATTTTACGAGCAGTACTTC	CASSSGPGLSFYEQYF
.	TRBV27	TRBJ2-1	.	TGTGCCAGCAGTTTACCAGACTCCGATGAGCAGTTCTTC	CASSLPDSDEQFF
.	TRBV11-2	TRBJ1-1	.	TGTGCCAGCAGCTTTCCCTTGAACACTGAAGCTTTCTTT	CASSFPLNTEAFF
TRBD2	TRBV6-6	TRBJ2-1	once	TGTGCCAGCAGTGACCGGACTAGCGGGAGCAATGAGCAGTTCTTC	CASSDRTSGSNEQFF
.	TRBV19	TRBJ2-6	.	TGTGCCAGTAGCTACGCCAGGAGCTCTGGGGCCAACGTCCTGACTTTC	CASSYARSSGANVLTF
.	TRBV28	TRBJ2-1	.	TGTGCCAGCGGATTCGAGGGGCTGTACAATGAGCAGTTCTTC	CASGFEGLYNEQFF
.	TRBV28	TRBJ2-6	.	TGTGCCAGCAGTTTGGACCCGCCGGGGTATAGTTCTGGGGCCAACGTCCTGACTTTC	CASSLDPPGYSSGANVLTF
TRBD2	TRBV5-1	TRBJ2-1	.	TGCGCCAGCAGCTTGGCGACTAAAAGACTAGCGGGAGCGAGTGAGCAGTTCTTC	CASSLATKRLAGASEQFF
TRBD1	TRBV20-1	TRBJ1-4	.	TGCAGTGCTACTGACAGGGGATTAGAGAAACTGTTTTTT	CSATDRGLEKLFF
.	TRBV10-3	TRBJ1-1	.	TGTGCCATCAATCCGACTGAGAACACTGAAGCTTTCTTT	CAINPTENTEAFF
.	TRBV3-1/TRBV3-2	TRBJ2-3	once	TGTGCCAGCAGCCAAGGGCCCCTCTGGGGCACAGATACGCAGTATTTT	CASSQGPLWGTDTQYF
.	TRBV7-2	TRBJ2-3	.	TGTGCCAGCAGCTTAGAAGGGACTGCCACAGATACGCAGTATTTT	CASSLEGTATDTQYF
TRBD2	TRBV19	TRBJ2-1	.	TGTGCCAGTAGTCCCCGGACTAGCGGGAGAGGCGAGCAGTTCTTC	CASSPRTSGRGEQFF
.	TRBV2	TRBJ1-1	.	TGTGCCAGCAGTGAAAGAGCGGAAAACACTGAAGCTTTCTTT	CASSERAENTEAFF
.	TRBV5-1	TRBJ2-1	.	TGCGCCAGCAGCTTGGATCCGGCTTCGGATGAGCAGTTCTTC	CASSLDPASDEQFF
TRBD1	TRBV19	TRBJ1-4	.	TGTGCCAGCAACGCCCGGGGACAGGGTTATGAAAAACTGTTTTTT	CASNARGQGYEKLFF
TRBD1	TRBV5-1	TRBJ2-2	.	TGCGCCAGCAGCTTGGTTGGCCGACAGGGAATCGGGGAGCTGTTTTTT	CASSLVGRQGIGELFF
TRBD2	TRBV3-1/TRBV3-2	TRBJ2-3	.	TGTGCCAGCGCGGGGGGGTACACAGATACGCAGTATTTT	CASAGGYTDTQYF
TRBD2	TRBV28	TRBJ2-4	.	TGTGCCAGCAGCTGTGACCGGGAGGATTATGGTTTAGCCAAAAACATTCAGTACTTC	CASSCDREDYGLAKNIQYF
.	TRBV28	TRBJ2-2	.	TGTGCCAGCAGTAGTCGGGGCACAAGGGACACCGGGGAGCTGTTTTTT	CASSSRGTRDTGELFF
TRBD1	TRBV10-2	TRBJ2-5	.	TGCGCCAGCAGCGGACAGGTCCAAGAGACCCAGTACTTC	CASSGQVQETQYF
.	TRBV7-9	TRBJ1-2	once	TGTGCCAGCAGCTCGAATGAATGGGGCTACACCTTC	CASSSNEWGYTF
TRBD1	TRBV6-2/TRBV6-3	TRBJ2-3	once	TGTGCCAGCAGTAAGGGGACAGGGTGGGAGAATACGCAGTATTTT	CASSKGTGWENTQYF
.	TRBV2	TRBJ1-6	.	TGTGCCAGCAGTCAGAACAGGGAAGGTTCACCCCTCCACTTT	CASSQNREGSPLHF
.	TRBV29-1	TRBJ1-3	.	TGCAGCGTTAGGACAGCGGACACCATATATTTT	CSVRTADTIYF
.	TRBV15	TRBJ1-6	once	TGTGCCACCAGCAGATCCCAATCGGGGACTTATAATTCACCCCTCCACTTT	CATSRSQSGTYNSPLHF
.	TRBV9	TRBJ2-2	.	TGTGCCAGCAGCGTCAAGGTCAGGGGACTTGACACCGGGGAGCTGTTTTTT	CASSVKVRGLDTGELFF
.	TRBV19	TRBJ2-1	few	TGTGCCAGTAGTATAAGCGGATCGAGCTCCTACAATGAGCAGTTCTTC	CASSISGSSSYNEQFF
.	TRBV7-6	TRBJ1-1	.	TGTGCCAGCAGCTTAGGAGTCGGGTCAATGAACACTGAAGCTTTCTTT	CASSLGVGSMNTEAFF
TRBD2	TRBV6-2/TRBV6-3	TRBJ2-2	.	TGTGCCAGCAGTTACTCGCTAGCGGGACGTTCGAACACCGGGGAGCTGTTTTTT	CASSYSLAGRSNTGELFF
.	TRBV28	TRBJ1-5	.	TGTGCCAGCAGAAGGGACAGCAATCAGCCCCAGCATTTT	CASRRDSNQPQHF
.	TRBV5-1	TRBJ1-2	few	TGCGCCAGCAGCAGAGAGACAGACTACCTTTATGGCTACACCTTC	CASSRETDYLYGYTF
.	TRBV6-5	TRBJ1-4	.	TGTGCCAGCAGTTACTCGGCGTGGACCATTAATGAAAAACTGTTTTTT	CASSYSAWTINEKLFF
.	TRBV20-1	TRBJ2-7	.	TGCAGTGCACAGAGGTGGGAGCAGTACTTC	CSAQRWEQYF
.	TRBV10-3	TRBJ2-1	once	TGTGCCACCCGGGGCGGGGAGGACAACAATGAGCAGTTCTTC	CATRGGEDNNEQFF
TRBD2	TRBV18	TRBJ2-1	.	TGTGCCAGCTCACCGGGACTAGACCCGTATAGTGAGCAGTTCTTC	CASSPGLDPYSEQFF